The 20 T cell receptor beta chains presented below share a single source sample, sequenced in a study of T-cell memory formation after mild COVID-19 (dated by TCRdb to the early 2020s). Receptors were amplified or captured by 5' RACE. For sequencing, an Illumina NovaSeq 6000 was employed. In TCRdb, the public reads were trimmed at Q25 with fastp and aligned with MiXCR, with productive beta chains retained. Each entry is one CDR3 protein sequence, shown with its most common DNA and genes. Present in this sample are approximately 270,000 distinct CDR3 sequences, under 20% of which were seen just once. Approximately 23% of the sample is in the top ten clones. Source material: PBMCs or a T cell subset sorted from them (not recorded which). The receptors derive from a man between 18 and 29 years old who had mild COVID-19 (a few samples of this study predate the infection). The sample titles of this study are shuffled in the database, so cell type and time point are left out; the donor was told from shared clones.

Here the CDR3 reads CATSRSPTADTQYF. In nucleotides, the CDR3 is TGTGCCACCAGCAGATCCCCGACCGCAGATACGCAGTATTTT. V gene TRBV15 combines with J gene TRBJ2-3; D uncertain. This CDR3 is built from 14 residues. Germline loops: CDR1 LNHNV, CDR2 YYDKDF (reference sequence). V dropped 2 bases and J dropped 4 bases, with 10 bases sitting between them.

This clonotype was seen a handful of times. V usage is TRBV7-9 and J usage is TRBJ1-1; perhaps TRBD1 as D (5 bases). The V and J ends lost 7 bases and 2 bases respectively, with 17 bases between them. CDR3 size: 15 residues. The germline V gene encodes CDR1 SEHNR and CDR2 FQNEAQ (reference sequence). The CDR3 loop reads CASTQPGGFNTEAFF. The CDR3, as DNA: TGTGCCAGCACCCAACCGGGGGGTTTCAACACTGAAGCTTTCTTT.

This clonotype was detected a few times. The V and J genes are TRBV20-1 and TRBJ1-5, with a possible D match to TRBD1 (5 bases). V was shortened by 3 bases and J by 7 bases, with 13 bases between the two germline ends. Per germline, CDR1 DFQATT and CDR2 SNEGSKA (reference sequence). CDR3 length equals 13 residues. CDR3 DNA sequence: TGCAGTGCTAGGGGGGAGCCGGGCCAGCCCCAGCATTTT. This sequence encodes CSARGEPGQPQHF.

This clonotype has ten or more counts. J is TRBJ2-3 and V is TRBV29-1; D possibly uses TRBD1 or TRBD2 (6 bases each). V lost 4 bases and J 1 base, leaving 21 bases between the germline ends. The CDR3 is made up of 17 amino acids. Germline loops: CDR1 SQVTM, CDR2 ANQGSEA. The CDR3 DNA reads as TGCAGCGTTGCGTACTCCGGGGGCCTCCTAGGCACAGATACGCAGTATTTT. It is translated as CSVAYSGGLLGTDTQYF.

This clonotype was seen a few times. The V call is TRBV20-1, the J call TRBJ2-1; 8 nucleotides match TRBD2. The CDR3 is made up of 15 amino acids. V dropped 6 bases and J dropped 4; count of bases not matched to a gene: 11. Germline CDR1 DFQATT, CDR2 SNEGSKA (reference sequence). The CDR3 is CSAPDAGTRYNEQFF. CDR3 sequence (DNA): TGCAGTGCACCCGACGCCGGGACTAGATACAATGAGCAGTTCTTC.

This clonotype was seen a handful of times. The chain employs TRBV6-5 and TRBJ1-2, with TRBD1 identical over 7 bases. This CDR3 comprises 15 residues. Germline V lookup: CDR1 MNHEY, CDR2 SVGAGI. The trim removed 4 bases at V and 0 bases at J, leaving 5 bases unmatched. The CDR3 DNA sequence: TGTGCCAGCAGTTCACCGGGACAGTCTAACTATGGCTACACCTTC. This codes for CASSSPGQSNYGYTF.

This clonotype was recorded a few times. CDR3 DNA sequence: TGCGCCAGCAGTAACGGAGTCGATCAGCCCCAGCATTTT. This sequence encodes CASSNGVDQPQHF. This chain joins TRBV4-1 and TRBJ1-5; D is undetermined. Trimming took off 6 bases at V and 5 bases at J, with 11 bases between the two ends. The CDR3 spans 13 residues. Germline CDR1 is MGHRA and CDR2 is YSYEKL.

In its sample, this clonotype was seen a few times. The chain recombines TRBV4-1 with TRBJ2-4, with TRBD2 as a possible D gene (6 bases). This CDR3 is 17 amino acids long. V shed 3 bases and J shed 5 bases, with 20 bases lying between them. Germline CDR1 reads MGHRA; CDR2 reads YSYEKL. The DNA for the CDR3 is TGCGCCAGCAGCCAGAGGGGTTGGGGGGTCAGCGAAAACATTCAGTACTTC. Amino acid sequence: CASSQRGWGVSENIQYF.

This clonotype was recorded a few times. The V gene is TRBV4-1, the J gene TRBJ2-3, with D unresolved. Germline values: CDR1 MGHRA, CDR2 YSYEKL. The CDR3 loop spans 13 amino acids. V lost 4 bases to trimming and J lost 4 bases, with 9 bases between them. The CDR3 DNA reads TGCGCCAGCAGCCTACTCCAAGCAGATACGCAGTATTTT. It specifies CASSLLQADTQYF.

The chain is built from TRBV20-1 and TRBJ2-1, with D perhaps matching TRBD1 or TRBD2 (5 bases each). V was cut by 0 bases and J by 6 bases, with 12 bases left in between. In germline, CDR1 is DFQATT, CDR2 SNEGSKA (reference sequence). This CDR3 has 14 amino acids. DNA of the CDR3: TGCAGTGCTAGAGAGGACGTCGGGACCAATGAGCAGTTCTTC. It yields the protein CSAREDVGTNEQFF.

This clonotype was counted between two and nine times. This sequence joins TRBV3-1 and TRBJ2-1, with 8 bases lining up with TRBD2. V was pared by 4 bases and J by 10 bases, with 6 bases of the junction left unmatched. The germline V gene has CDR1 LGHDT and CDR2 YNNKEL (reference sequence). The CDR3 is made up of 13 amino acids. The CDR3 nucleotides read TGTGCCAGCAGCCCCCGAGAGCGGGGGGAGCAGTTCTTC. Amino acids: CASSPRERGEQFF.

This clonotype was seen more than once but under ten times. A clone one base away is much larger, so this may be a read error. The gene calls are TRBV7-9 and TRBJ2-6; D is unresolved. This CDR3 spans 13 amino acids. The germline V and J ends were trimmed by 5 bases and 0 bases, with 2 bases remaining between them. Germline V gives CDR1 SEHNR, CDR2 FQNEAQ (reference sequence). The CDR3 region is CASSHSGANVLTF. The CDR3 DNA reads TGTGCCAGCAGCCACTCTGGGGCCAACGTCCTGACTTTC. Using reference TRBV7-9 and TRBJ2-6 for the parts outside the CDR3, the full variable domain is DTGVSQNPRHKITKRGQNVTFRCDPISEHNRLYWYRQTLGQGPEFLTYFQNEAQLEKSRLLSDRFSAERPKGSFSTLEIQRTEQGDSAMYLCASSHSGANVLTFGAGSRLTVL.

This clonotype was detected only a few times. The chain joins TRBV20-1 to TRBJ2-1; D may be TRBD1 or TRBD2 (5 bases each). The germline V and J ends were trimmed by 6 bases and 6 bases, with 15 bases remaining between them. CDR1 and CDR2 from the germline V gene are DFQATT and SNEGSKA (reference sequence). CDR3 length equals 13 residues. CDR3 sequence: CSAPPGPGNEQFF. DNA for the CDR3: TGCAGTGCCCCCCCGGGGCCCGGCAATGAGCAGTTCTTC.

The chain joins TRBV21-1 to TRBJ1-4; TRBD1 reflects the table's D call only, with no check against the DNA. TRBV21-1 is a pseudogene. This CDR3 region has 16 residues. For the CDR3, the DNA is TGTGCCAGCAGCCGAAGGGGTGCCCAGCTACCGGAAAAACTGTTTTTT. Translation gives CASSRRGAQLPEKLFF.

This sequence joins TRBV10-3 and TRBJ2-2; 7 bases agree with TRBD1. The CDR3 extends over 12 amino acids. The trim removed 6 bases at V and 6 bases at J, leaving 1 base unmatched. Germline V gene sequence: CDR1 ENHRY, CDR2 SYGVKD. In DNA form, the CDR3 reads TGTGCCATCAGGCAGGGGGCCGGGGAGCTGTTTTTT. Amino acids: CAIRQGAGELFF.

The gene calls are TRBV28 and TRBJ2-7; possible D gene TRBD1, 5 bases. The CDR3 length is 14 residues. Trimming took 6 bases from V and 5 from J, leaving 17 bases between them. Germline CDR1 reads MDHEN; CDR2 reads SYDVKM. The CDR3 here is CASSPGQGFDEQYV. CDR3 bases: TGTGCCAGCAGCCCTGGGCAGGGCTTCGACGAGCAGTACGTC.

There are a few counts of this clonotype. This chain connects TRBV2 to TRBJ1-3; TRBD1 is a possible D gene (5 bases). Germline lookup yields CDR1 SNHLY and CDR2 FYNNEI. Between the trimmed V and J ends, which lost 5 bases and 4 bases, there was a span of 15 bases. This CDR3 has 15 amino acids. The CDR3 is CASSRDSYAGNTIYF. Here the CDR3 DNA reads TGTGCCAGCAGTCGAGACAGTTATGCAGGAAACACCATATATTTT.

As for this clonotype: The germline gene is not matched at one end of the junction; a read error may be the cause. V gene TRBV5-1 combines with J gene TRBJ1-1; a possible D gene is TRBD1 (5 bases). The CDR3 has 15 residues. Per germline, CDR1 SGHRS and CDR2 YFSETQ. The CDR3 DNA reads TGCGCCAGCAGCTTGGCGCCAGGGATGAACATTGAAGCTTTCTTT. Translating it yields CASSLAPGMNIEAFF.

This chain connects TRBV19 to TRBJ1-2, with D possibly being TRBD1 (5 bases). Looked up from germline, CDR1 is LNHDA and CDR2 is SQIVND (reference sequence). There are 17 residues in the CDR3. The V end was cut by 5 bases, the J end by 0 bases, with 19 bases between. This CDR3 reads CASSPGAAYPANYGYTF. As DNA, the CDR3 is TGTGCCAGTAGTCCCGGGGCGGCATACCCGGCTAACTATGGCTACACCTTC.

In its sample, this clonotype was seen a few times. The CDR3 nucleotides read TGTGCCAGCACCTGGGGGACAGGGGCTTACGAGCAGTACTTC. This sequence encodes CASTWGTGAYEQYF. The V and J genes are TRBV12-3 or TRBV12-4 and TRBJ2-7; 10 nucleotides match TRBD1. The trim removed 7 bases at V and 4 bases at J, leaving 7 bases unmatched. This CDR3 spans 14 amino acids.